These 18 T cell receptor beta chains were sequenced from one sample in a study of graft-versus-host responses after intestinal transplantation. These receptors are not linked to any known antigen. Using immunoSEQ multiplex PCR, the repertoire was profiled, and TCRdb retains in-frame clones only, with some absent. Of just under 85,000 clones listed, under 95% were seen once; the top ten hold 7% to 8.5%. The source was unstimulated CD8+ T cells sorted from spleen or lymph node cells, collected before transplant. Receptors were obtained from a human donor who was the organ donor for an intestinal transplant.

This sequence joins TRBV6-5 and TRBJ2-2, with TRBD1 matching 7 bases. With V trimmed by 5 bases and J by 3 bases, 3 bases remained unmatched. Germline values: CDR1 MNHEY, CDR2 SVGAGI. This CDR3 contains 14 residues. CDR3 DNA: TGTGCCAGCAGTGAAGGGGGCGACACCGGGGAGCTGTTTTTT. It codes for CASSEGGDTGELFF.

This chain links TRBV4-1 with TRBJ2-3; the D gene is possibly TRBD2 (5 bases). The V end was cut by 0 bases, the J end by 4 bases, with 17 bases between. The length of the CDR3 is 17 residues. CDR1 is MGHRA, CDR2 YSYEKL, per germline. In DNA, the CDR3 is TGCGCCAGCAGCCAAGATCCCTCTAGCACCTTCGCAGATACGCAGTATTTT. Translated, it gives CASSQDPSSTFADTQYF.

The chain recombines TRBV30 with TRBJ2-7, with D uncertain. The CDR3 runs 11 residues. With 1 base removed from V and 4 bases from J, the gap between germline ends came to 5 bases. Germline CDR1 and CDR2: GTSNPN and SVGIG (reference sequence). This CDR3 is CAWSDGYEQYF. In nucleotides, the CDR3 is TGTGCCTGGAGTGATGGGTACGAGCAGTACTTC.

The chain carries TRBV9 and TRBJ1-2; no clear D gene. CDR3 size: 15 residues. The germline CDR1 and CDR2 sequences are SGDLS and YYNGEE. V lost 1 base to trimming and J lost 1 base, with 11 bases between them. CDR3 nucleotide sequence: TGTGCCAGCAGCGTAATGCCGAACAGTAACTATGGCTACACCTTC. This translates into CASSVMPNSNYGYTF.

This chain links TRBV6-6 with TRBJ1-2; D possibly corresponds to TRBD1 (5 bases). Trimming pared 5 bases from V and 7 bases from J, leaving 17 bases between. This CDR3 is 14 amino acids long. CDR1 is MNHNY, CDR2 SVGAGI, per germline (reference sequence). The CDR3 DNA follows: TGTGCCAGCAGTCTCCCTGGGGGTTTGTTTGGCTACACCTTC. This translates into CASSLPGGLFGYTF.

This clone has only one observation. The rearrangement joins TRBV5-6 to TRBJ2-2; D unresolved. V dropped 2 bases and J dropped 1 base, with 9 bases sitting between them. The CDR3 totals 15 residues. Per the germline V gene, CDR1 is SGHDT and CDR2 is YYEEEE. CDR3 loop: CASSLWVQNTGELFF. In nucleotides, the CDR3 is TGTGCCAGCAGCTTATGGGTCCAGAACACCGGGGAGCTGTTTTTT.

Turning to this clone: Since the CDR3 does not end with the conserved phenylalanine or tryptophan, this likely comes from a read error. The V gene is TRBV11-2, the J gene TRBJ2-7, with 9 bases lining up with TRBD1. Germline V gene lookup returns CDR1 SGHAT and CDR2 FQNNGV. This CDR3 is 15 amino acids long. The V gene end was trimmed by 5 bases and the J gene end by 3 bases; junction bases not matched to a gene: 8. CDR3 amino acids: CASSPKQGAIYEQYS. In DNA form, the CDR3 reads TGTGCCAGCAGCCCCAAACAGGGGGCGATCTACGAGCAGTACTCC.

The V gene is TRBV4-2, the J gene TRBJ2-7, with D possibly matching TRBD1 (5 bases). CDR3 size: 15 residues. The germline V gene has CDR1 LGHNA and CDR2 YNFKEQ. V dropped 2 bases and J dropped 2 bases, with 13 bases sitting between them. Written as DNA, the CDR3 is TGTGCCAGCAGCCAATACGGCCGACAGACCTACGAGCAGTACTTC. Translating it yields CASSQYGRQTYEQYF.

V and J are TRBV4-1 and TRBJ1-3, with D possibly TRBD1 on 5 matching bases. The V and J ends lost 4 bases and 1 base respectively, with 11 bases between them. The CDR3 contains 15 residues. Germline CDR1 is MGHRA and CDR2 is YSYEKL. The CDR3 region is CASSLSRGSGNTIYF. CDR3 in DNA: TGCGCCAGCAGCCTGTCACGGGGGTCTGGAAACACCATATATTTT.

The genes are TRBV5-5 and TRBJ1-2; D unclear. V gave up 6 bases and J gave up 6 bases, with 21 bases separating them. The CDR3 is 15 amino acids. Germline CDR1 is SGHKS and CDR2 is YYEKEE (reference sequence). This CDR3 reads CASTSSGKYTDGYTF. As DNA, the CDR3 is TGTGCCAGCACCTCGTCTGGGAAGTATACTGATGGCTACACCTTC.

This rearrangement joins TRBV7-9 to TRBJ2-1; no reliable D call. CDR1 and CDR2 (germline): SEHNR, FQNEAQ (reference sequence). The CDR3 has 17 amino acids. The V end was cut by 4 bases, the J end by 5 bases, with 21 bases between. CDR3 nucleotides: TGTGCCAGCAGCTCCCCACGGGCACTCTATTCAGACAATGAGCAGTTCTTC. Translated: CASSSPRALYSDNEQFF.

This clone showed up just once. The chain has TRBV19 and TRBJ2-1; 7 positions match TRBD1. Germline trimming cut 1 base from V and 6 bases from J; bases unmatched to any gene: 3. This CDR3 is 14 amino acids long. CDR1 is LNHDA, CDR2 SQIVND, per germline (reference sequence). The CDR3 loop is CASSIGQGVNEQFF. The CDR3 DNA is TGTGCCAGTAGTATAGGACAGGGAGTCAATGAGCAGTTCTTC.

V gene TRBV27 combines with J gene TRBJ2-7; 10 bases map to TRBD1. The trim removed 8 bases at V and 4 bases at J, leaving 2 bases unmatched. CDR1 MNHEY and CDR2 SMNVEV come from the germline V gene (reference sequence). This CDR3 is 12 amino acids long. In nucleotides, the CDR3 is TGTGCCAGCCGGGACAGGGGTTACGAGCAGTACTTC. It codes for CASRDRGYEQYF.

The chain combines TRBV4-2 with TRBJ1-4; maybe TRBD1 (5 bases). The CDR3 is 17 residues long. Per germline, CDR1 LGHNA and CDR2 YNFKEQ. V was pared by 1 base and J by 8 bases, with 20 bases between. The CDR3 sequence: CASSQVPHKGRGEKLFF. The CDR3 region has the DNA TGTGCCAGCAGCCAAGTACCCCATAAGGGGCGAGGAGAAAAACTGTTTTTT.

This clone was counted between two and nine times. The chain's CDR3 is CASSQGGGDSYNSPLHF. The CDR3 DNA follows: TGCGCCAGCAGCCAAGGGGGGGGAGACTCCTATAATTCACCCCTCCACTTT. The chain recombines TRBV4-1 with TRBJ1-6; TRBD1 is a possible D gene (5 bases). The CDR3 contains 17 residues. CDR1 is MGHRA and CDR2 is YSYEKL in the germline V gene. V was cut by 1 base and J by 0 bases, with 10 bases left in between.

The genes are TRBV7-8 and TRBJ2-5; D perhaps matches TRBD2 (6 bases). Trimming removed 1 base from V and 3 bases from J, with 9 bases in between. Germline CDR1 and CDR2: SGHVS and FQNEAQ. The CDR3 sequence is 14 residues long. CDR3 protein: CASSLVPSEETQYF. CDR3 bases: TGTGCCAGCAGCTTAGTTCCTAGCGAAGAGACCCAGTACTTC.

This chain links TRBV11-3 with TRBJ1-1; no clear D. There are 12 residues in the CDR3. Between the trimmed V and J ends, which lost 4 bases and 0 bases, there was a span of 3 bases. Germline V gene sequence: CDR1 SGHNT, CDR2 YENEEA. The CDR3, as DNA: TGTGCCAGCAGCTCCATGAACACTGAAGCTTTCTTT. It codes for CASSSMNTEAFF.

This clone was observed a single time. The chain links TRBV19 to TRBJ1-2, with D hard to call. Trimming took off 2 bases at V and 2 bases at J, with 18 bases between the two ends. The CDR3 spans 17 residues. Germline-derived CDR1 and CDR2 are LNHDA and SQIVND (reference sequence). The CDR3 DNA reads TGTGCCAGTAGTATAACGCGTTGGACGGGGATCAACTATGGCTACACCTTC. Its protein product is CASSITRWTGINYGYTF.